This T cell receptor (beta chain) originates from a study of cytomegalovirus exposure and HLA in healthy donors. The study's findings and limits: Reported results showed that the classifier diagnosed cytomegalovirus status with high specificity and sensitivity.

V lost 7 bases, J lost 4 bases, and 11 bases stayed unmatched. There are 15 residues in the CDR3. Per germline, CDR1 SEHNR and CDR2 FQNEAQ (reference sequence). Notes on this clone: Its antigen is currently unknown.

Primers: 60 Vbeta forward and 13 Jbeta reverse. This table comes from immunoSEQ multiplex PCR, and its TCRdb copy is limited to in-frame clones, with some not included. Of hundreds of thousands of clones listed, 80% to 90% are singletons. The specimen was PBMCs. This receptor was obtained from a woman younger than 35 in good health and CMV-seronegative. V gene TRBV7-9 combines with J gene TRBJ1-1; 8 nucleotides match TRBD1. The CDR3 bases are TGTGCCAGCACATTTCAGGGGGCGTTGCTCACTGAAGCTTTCTTT. It translates to CASTFQGALLTEAFF. The complete variable domain, with remaining parts taken from reference TRBV7-9 and TRBJ1-1, reads DTGVSQNPRHKITKRGQNVTFRCDPISEHNRLYWYRQTLGQGPEFLTYFQNEAQLEKSRLLSDRFSAERPKGSFSTLEIQRTEQGDSAMYLCASTFQGALLTEAFFGQGTRLTVV.